One sample yielded the 9 T cell receptor beta chains listed below, sequenced in a study of regulatory T cells in long-lasting Graves disease. HTBI primers from iRepertoire and Arm-PCR of CDR3 regions yielded the TCR beta libraries. TCRdb fed the multiplex PCR reads into MiXCR, producing one record per CDR3 protein. Of some 350,000 distinct CDR3 sequences in the sample, 15% to 20% are singletons; the top ten hold just over 20%. Specified time point: newly diagnosed GD, antithyroid drugs for less than 3 months. RNA from PBMCs was the source of the TCR library. These data were likewise used in another study, on T cells in Graves' hyperthyroidism and ophthalmopathy.

Source: peripheral blood mononuclear cells (PBMCs), taken at new diagnosis, from a patient treated with antithyroid drugs. These receptors were taken from a woman aged 18-30 years with Graves disease.

About this clonotype: No conserved phenylalanine or tryptophan is present at the end of the CDR3, so a read error is the likely explanation. The chain couples TRBV9 to TRBJ2-1, with D perhaps matching TRBD1 (5 bases). The V and J ends lost 0 bases and 5 bases respectively, with 9 bases between them. Germline CDR1 and CDR2: SGDLS and YYNGEE. CDR3 length: 14 residues. The CDR3 nucleotides are TGTGCCAGCAGCGTAGAGGACACAAACAATGAGCAGTTCCTC. This translates into CASSVEDTNNEQFL.

This chain joins TRBV7-9 and TRBJ1-1, with 8 bases lining up with TRBD1. This CDR3 contains 15 residues. Germline CDR1 and CDR2: SEHNR and FQNEAQ (reference sequence). V lost 2 bases to trimming and J lost 1 base; unmatched junction nucleotides: 3. CDR3 DNA sequence: TGTGCCAGCAGCTTACAGGGGGCGGCGAACACTGAAGCTTTCTTT. Translated, it gives CASSLQGAANTEAFF.

This clonotype was counted many times. The rearrangement uses TRBV7-3 and TRBJ2-1; D is uncertain. This CDR3 region has 15 residues. CDR1 and CDR2 (germline): SGHTA, FQGTGA. Trimming pared 4 bases from V and 2 bases from J, leaving 12 bases between. CDR3 in amino acids: CASSSRTGPYNEQFF. In nucleotides, the CDR3 is TGTGCCAGCAGCTCGCGGACGGGTCCCTACAATGAGCAGTTCTTC.

This clonotype has a count of ten or more. The rearrangement uses TRBV7-6 and TRBJ2-7; TRBD2 matches 13 bases. CDR1 SGHVS and CDR2 FNYEAQ come from the germline V gene. The CDR3 is 15 amino acids. Trimming took 5 bases from V and 4 from J; bases not matched to a gene: 5. CDR3 region: CASSPGLAGVYEQYF. For the CDR3, the DNA is TGTGCCAGCAGCCCCGGACTAGCGGGAGTATACGAGCAGTACTTC.

This clonotype was recorded at least ten times. This sequence joins TRBV18 and TRBJ1-1, with D hard to call. V lost 3 bases to trimming and J lost 7 bases, with 12 bases between them. The CDR3 has 13 residues. Germline V gene sequence: CDR1 KGHSH, CDR2 LQKENI. Written as DNA, the CDR3 is TGTGCCAGCTCACCTTCCGGGGTGGGTGAAGCTTTCTTT. Protein: CASSPSGVGEAFF.

The chain joins TRBV7-9 to TRBJ1-6; D possibly corresponds to TRBD1 (5 bases). V was trimmed by 5 bases and J by 9 bases, leaving 20 bases between them. The CDR3 runs to 16 residues. Looked up from germline, CDR1 is SEHNR and CDR2 is FQNEAQ (reference sequence). CDR3 residues: CASSPGRFGQFSPLHF. For the CDR3, the DNA is TGTGCCAGCAGCCCAGGCAGGTTTGGACAATTTTCACCCCTCCACTTT. The variable domain in full, completed from reference TRBV7-9 and TRBJ1-6, reads DTGVSQNPRHKITKRGQNVTFRCDPISEHNRLYWYRQTLGQGPEFLTYFQNEAQLEKSRLLSDRFSAERPKGSFSTLEIQRTEQGDSAMYLCASSPGRFGQFSPLHFGNGTRLTVT.

There are a few counts of this clonotype. This sequence joins TRBV30 and TRBJ2-7, with 8 bases fitting TRBD2. CDR1 and CDR2 (germline): GTSNPN, SVGIG (reference sequence). This CDR3 spans 15 amino acids. J lost 7 bases, V lost 5 bases, and 16 bases had no gene match. The CDR3 coding sequence is TGTGCCTGGGACCATAGCGGGACCCCTTCCGGGGAGCAGTACTTC. Translation: CAWDHSGTPSGEQYF.

The CDR3, as DNA: TGCAGTGCTAGAGTGGGGGGCCCGACGACTGAAGCTTTCTTT. Translated, it gives CSARVGGPTTEAFF. The J gene is TRBJ1-1, the V gene TRBV20-1; the D gene is possibly TRBD1 (6 bases). With 1 base removed from V and 5 bases from J, the gap between germline ends came to 14 bases. CDR1 is DFQATT, CDR2 SNEGSKA, per germline (reference sequence). This CDR3 spans 14 amino acids.

Turning to this clonotype: A much larger clone lies a single base off, so this may be a read error. The J gene is TRBJ1-2, the V gene TRBV10-3; D gene ambiguous. The V end lost 10 bases, the J end lost 6 bases, and 18 bases lay between the germline ends. Germline loops: CDR1 ENHRY, CDR2 SYGVKD. The CDR3 covers 13 residues. The CDR3 DNA follows: TGTGCCAGCAGCCTACGGACGAACCATGGCTACACCTTC. The encoded protein is CASSLRTNHGYTF.